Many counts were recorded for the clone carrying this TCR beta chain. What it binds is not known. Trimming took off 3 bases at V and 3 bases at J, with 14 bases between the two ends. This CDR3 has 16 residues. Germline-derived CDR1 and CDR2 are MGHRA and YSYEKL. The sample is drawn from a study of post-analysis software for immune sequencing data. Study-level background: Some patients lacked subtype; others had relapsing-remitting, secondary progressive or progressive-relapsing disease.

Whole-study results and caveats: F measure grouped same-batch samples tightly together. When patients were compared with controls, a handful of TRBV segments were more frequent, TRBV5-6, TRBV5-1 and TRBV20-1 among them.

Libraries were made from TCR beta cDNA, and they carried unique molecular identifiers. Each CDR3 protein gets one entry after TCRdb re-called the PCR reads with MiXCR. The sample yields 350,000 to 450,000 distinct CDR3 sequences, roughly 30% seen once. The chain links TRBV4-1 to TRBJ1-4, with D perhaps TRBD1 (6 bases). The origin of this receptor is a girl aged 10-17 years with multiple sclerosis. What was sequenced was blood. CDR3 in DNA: TGCGCCAGCAGCCACCATTCACAGGGTGCTAATGAAAAACTGTTTTTT. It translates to CASSHHSQGANEKLFF.